Presented here are 13 T cell receptor beta chains from one specimen sequenced in a study of blood T cell repertoires in COVID-19 (dated by TCRdb to about 2020). Receptor amplification or capture employed the immunoSEQ multiplex PCR assay. This is the immuneACCESS table as TCRdb keeps it, with only in-frame sequences that have V and J called. A part of the clones is gone; compared with another copy, unresolved V genes explain less than half, and the rest is unexplained. Present in this sample are about 240,000 clones, approximately 87% of which were seen just once. The biggest ten clones account for less than 8% of the sample. The sample taken for sequencing was peripheral blood. The receptor source for this set is a man in his fifties or sixties with acute or convalescent COVID-19.

Details on this clone: Additional DNA sequences in this sample encode the identical CDR3. The chain is built from TRBV6-1 and TRBJ1-2; 8 nucleotides match TRBD1. CDR3 length: 15 amino acids. V shed 0 bases and J 4 bases; nucleotides not matched to a gene: 4. The germline V gene encodes CDR1 MNHNS and CDR2 SASEGT. The CDR3 here is CASSEADRGLYGYTF. The CDR3 DNA sequence: TGTGCCAGCAGTGAAGCCGACAGGGGACTCTATGGCTACACCTTC.

This clone showed up just once. The rearrangement joins TRBV10-3 to TRBJ2-3; D is uncertain. V was shortened by 8 bases and J by 0 bases, with 12 bases between the two germline ends. Germline V CDR1 and CDR2: ENHRY, SYGVKD. This CDR3 contains 14 residues. CDR3 region: CAISADYSTDTQYF. Written as DNA, the CDR3 is TGTGCCATCTCGGCGGATTATAGCACAGATACGCAGTATTTT.

The chain joins TRBV19 to TRBJ2-3; TRBD2 matches at 7 bases. The germline V gene has CDR1 LNHDA and CDR2 SQIVND (reference sequence). The CDR3 totals 15 residues. Losses at the gene ends were 8 bases for V and 11 bases for J; bases not matched to a gene: 19. The CDR3 loop is CASGTSGDYPPVQYF. In nucleotides, the CDR3 is TGTGCCAGTGGCACCTCCGGGGACTACCCCCCGGTGCAGTATTTT.

This chain links TRBV6-2 or TRBV6-3 with TRBJ2-7; D may be TRBD1 (6 bases). This CDR3 is 18 amino acids long. Between the trimmed V and J ends, which lost 0 bases and 3 bases, there was a span of 21 bases. Germline V gene lookup returns CDR1 MNHEY and CDR2 SVGEGT. For the CDR3, the DNA is TGTGCCAGCAGTTACTCGAGCGTCCTGGGGGCGGAGGTCTACGAGCAGTACTTC. Translated, it gives CASSYSSVLGAEVYEQYF.

The CDR3, as DNA: TGTGCCAGCACCCGTGCAACTAATGAAAAACTGTTTTTT. Translated, it gives CASTRATNEKLFF. The V gene is TRBV7-9, the J gene TRBJ1-4; D is unresolved. Trimming left V 7 bases short and J 0 bases short, with 6 bases between. This CDR3 has 13 amino acids. In germline, CDR1 is SEHNR, CDR2 FQNEAQ (reference sequence).

This clone appeared once. This chain uses TRBV14 with TRBJ2-1; 11 bases align to TRBD2. This CDR3 has 17 residues. Germline values: CDR1 SGHDN, CDR2 FVKESK. With V trimmed by 1 base and J by 0 bases, 2 bases remained unmatched. DNA for the CDR3: TGTGCCAGCAGCCAAGCACTAGCGGGAGTCTCCTACAATGAGCAGTTCTTC. Protein sequence: CASSQALAGVSYNEQFF. Using reference TRBV14 and TRBJ2-1 for the parts outside the CDR3, the full variable domain is EAGVTQFPSHSVIEKGQTVTLRCDPISGHDNLYWYRRVMGKEIKFLLHFVKESKQDESGMPNNRFLAERTGGTYSTLKVQPAELEDSGVYFCASSQALAGVSYNEQFFGPGTRLTVL.

J is TRBJ2-7 and V is TRBV3-1 (or the pseudogene TRBV3-2); the D gene is possibly TRBD2 (6 bases). Germline lookup yields CDR1 LGHDT and CDR2 YNNKEL (reference sequence). Trimming removed 4 bases from V and 3 bases from J, with 10 bases in between. The CDR3 totals 13 residues. The CDR3 protein is CASSLGLLYEQYF. The CDR3 coding sequence is TGTGCCAGCAGCCTGGGACTTCTCTACGAGCAGTACTTC.

The chain carries TRBV29-1 and TRBJ2-5; the match to TRBD1 covers 9 bases. The CDR3 totals 16 residues. From germline, CDR1 is SQVTM and CDR2 ANQGSEA. Losses at the gene ends were 0 bases for V and 5 bases for J; bases not matched to a gene: 10. In DNA, the CDR3 is TGCAGCGTTGAAGATCGGGGACAGGGAATCCAGGAGACCCAGTACTTC. It specifies CSVEDRGQGIQETQYF.

The rearrangement uses TRBV24-1 and TRBJ2-1; 15 nucleotides match TRBD2. The CDR3 covers 17 residues. V was pared by 2 bases and J by 10 bases, with 8 bases of the junction left unmatched. Germline values: CDR1 KGHDR, CDR2 SFDVKD. As DNA, the CDR3 is TGTGCCACCAGTGATTCGGGGACTAGCGGGAGGTTTTGGGAGCAGTTCTTC. Amino acid sequence: CATSDSGTSGRFWEQFF.

This chain uses TRBV4-1 with TRBJ1-4, with D uncertain. V was pared by 0 bases and J by 6 bases, with 17 bases between. The CDR3 is 17 amino acids. In germline, CDR1 is MGHRA, CDR2 YSYEKL. DNA of the CDR3: TGCGCCAGCAGCCAAGATAGGTTCCGGGAATCTGATGAAAAACTGTTTTTT. It encodes CASSQDRFRESDEKLFF.

V usage is TRBV7-2 and J usage is TRBJ2-7; the match to TRBD1 covers 9 bases. This CDR3 is 16 amino acids long. Germline lookup yields CDR1 SGHTA and CDR2 FQGNSA. Unmatched junction bases numbered 8, after V lost 5 bases and J lost 0 bases. CDR3 nucleotide sequence: TGTGCCAGCAGCACAACAGGGGGCGCGAGCTCCTACGAGCAGTACTTC. The encoded protein is CASSTTGGASSYEQYF.

This chain joins TRBV7-2 and TRBJ2-1; maybe TRBD1 (5 bases). The CDR3 contains 16 residues. Trimming left V 5 bases short and J 2 bases short, with 16 bases between. CDR1 SGHTA and CDR2 FQGNSA come from the germline V gene. CDR3 sequence reads: CASSPQGRAAYNEQFF. CDR3 nucleotide sequence: TGTGCCAGCAGCCCTCAGGGAAGGGCAGCCTACAATGAGCAGTTCTTC.

This clone has only one observation. Written as DNA, the CDR3 is TGTGCCAGCAGCTTAGATCGGTCTAACTATGGCTACACCTTC. As protein: CASSLDRSNYGYTF. V usage is TRBV11-2 and J usage is TRBJ1-2, with D hard to call. The CDR3 has 14 residues. Deletions cut 0 bases from V and 0 bases from J, with 5 bases between. The germline gives CDR1 SGHAT, CDR2 FQNNGV.